A single sample gave rise to the 13 T cell receptor beta chains below, sequenced in a study of blood T cell repertoires in COVID-19. Assay used: immunoSEQ multiplex PCR; TCRdb lists only in-frame clones, some missing. Seen here are around 230,000 clones, more than 75% observed once, and the top ten hold 9.5% to 15%. The specimen sequenced was peripheral blood. The receptors derive from a woman in her sixties with active or convalescent COVID-19.

V is TRBV12-3 or TRBV12-4 and J is TRBJ1-2; perhaps TRBD1 as D (6 bases). The V gene lost 6 bases and the J gene lost 5 bases, with 13 bases spanning the gap. There are 13 residues in the CDR3. CDR3 nucleotide sequence: TGTGCCAGCAGCTACAGGGAACGATATGGCTACACCTTC. Translation gives CASSYRERYGYTF.

This chain connects TRBV19 to TRBJ1-1, with D tentatively TRBD1 (6 bases). The V gene's germline CDR1 is LNHDA and CDR2 SQIVND (reference sequence). This CDR3 contains 15 residues. Trimming pared 4 bases from V and 0 bases from J, leaving 12 bases between. Written as DNA, the CDR3 is TGTGCCAGTAGTACCCGAACAGGGTTGAACACTGAAGCTTTCTTT. Residues: CASSTRTGLNTEAFF.

The chain links TRBV6-5 to TRBJ2-7; D is ambiguous. CDR3 size: 12 residues. Trimming removed 8 bases from V and 0 bases from J, with 8 bases in between. The germline V gene has CDR1 MNHEY and CDR2 SVGAGI. The CDR3 is CASRPGSYEQYF. CDR3 nucleotides: TGTGCCAGCCGGCCGGGCTCCTACGAGCAGTACTTC.

The V and J genes are TRBV6-5 and TRBJ1-1, with a possible D match to TRBD1 (5 bases). Trimming stripped 2 bases from V and 4 bases from J, with 14 bases between. The germline V gene encodes CDR1 MNHEY and CDR2 SVGAGI. CDR3 length: 15 amino acids. This CDR3 reads CASSYHPGQGTEAFF. The CDR3 nucleotides are TGTGCCAGCAGTTACCACCCCGGTCAGGGCACTGAAGCTTTCTTT.

V usage is TRBV19 and J usage is TRBJ1-1; TRBD1 agrees at 8 bases. The CDR3 runs 14 residues. The V gene end was trimmed by 5 bases and the J gene end by 9 bases; junction bases not matched to a gene: 11. CDR1 is LNHDA and CDR2 is SQIVND in the germline V gene (reference sequence). In DNA form, the CDR3 reads TGTGCCAGTAGTGCCCTTGACAGGGGAAGAAAAGCTTTCTTT. It is translated as CASSALDRGRKAFF.

Only one count was recorded for this clone. The chain combines TRBV15 with TRBJ1-4; tentative D call: TRBD1 (5 bases). CDR1 is LNHNV and CDR2 is YYDKDF in the germline V gene (reference sequence). This CDR3 is 16 amino acids long. V lost 1 base, J lost 0 bases, and 9 bases lay in between. As DNA, the CDR3 is TGTGCCACCAGCAGAGGTCTAGGGGCAACTAATGAAAAACTGTTTTTT. Protein product: CATSRGLGATNEKLFF. Full variable domain (rest looked up from reference TRBV15 and TRBJ1-4): DAMVIQNPRYQVTQFGKPVTLSCSQTLNHNVMYWYQQKSSQAPKLLFHYYDKDFNNEADTPDNFQSRRPNTSFCFLDIRSPGLGDTAMYLCATSRGLGATNEKLFFGSGTQLSVL.

The chain recombines TRBV6-1 with TRBJ1-1; TRBD1 agrees at 9 bases. The CDR3 spans 16 residues. Germline V gene lookup returns CDR1 MNHNS and CDR2 SASEGT. V shed 4 bases, J shed 1 base, and the junction held 7 bases outside the gene matches. CDR3 amino acids: CASSGPGQGGNTEAFF. CDR3 bases: TGTGCCAGCAGTGGGCCGGGACAGGGAGGGAACACTGAAGCTTTCTTT.

CDR3 DNA: TGTGCCAGCAGCGTAGCCCCGTGGGGACTAGCGGGGGCCAACACAGATACGCAGTATTTT. Its translation is CASSVAPWGLAGANTDTQYF. This chain uses TRBV9 with TRBJ2-3, with 14 bases fitting TRBD2. The CDR3 runs to 20 residues. Trimming took 0 bases from V and 2 from J; bases not matched to a gene: 11. The germline V gene has CDR1 SGDLS and CDR2 YYNGEE.

The chain carries TRBV14 and TRBJ2-7, with D unclear. Between the trimmed V and J ends, which lost 4 bases and 0 bases, there was a span of 4 bases. Germline V gives CDR1 SGHDN, CDR2 FVKESK. The CDR3 covers 12 residues. CDR3 sequence (DNA): TGTGCCAGCAGCCCCAACTCCTACGAGCAGTACTTC. Translating it yields CASSPNSYEQYF.

The genes are TRBV19 and TRBJ2-7, with 12 bases that match TRBD2. Losses at the gene ends were 3 bases for V and 0 bases for J; bases not matched to a gene: 12. This CDR3 has 19 amino acids. CDR1 is LNHDA and CDR2 is SQIVND in the germline V gene (reference sequence). CDR3 region: CASSIPLAGGPTRSYEQYF. The DNA for the CDR3 is TGTGCCAGTAGTATTCCTCTAGCGGGGGGGCCAACTCGCTCCTACGAGCAGTACTTC.

This clone appeared a single time. The V call is TRBV19, the J call TRBJ2-1; weak D call: TRBD1 (5 bases). V gave up 5 bases and J gave up 2 bases, with 16 bases separating them. CDR3 length: 16 amino acids. CDR1 is LNHDA and CDR2 is SQIVND in the germline V gene (reference sequence). CDR3 in DNA: TGTGCCAGTAGTCGTTCCGACAGTCAACCCTACAATGAGCAGTTCTTC. Its translation is CASSRSDSQPYNEQFF. Based on the CDR3 plus reference TRBV19 and TRBJ2-1, the full variable domain is DGGITQSPKYLFRKEGQNVTLSCEQNLNHDAMYWYRQDPGQGLRLIYYSQIVNDFQKGDIAEGYSVSREKKESFPLTVTSAQKNPTAFYLCASSRSDSQPYNEQFFGPGTRLTVL.

In its sample, this clone was seen a few times. This chain joins TRBV18 and TRBJ1-3; 7 bases map to TRBD1. V was pared by 5 bases and J by 0 bases, with 7 bases of the junction left unmatched. From germline, CDR1 is KGHSH and CDR2 LQKENI. The length of the CDR3 is 16 residues. The CDR3 nucleotides are TGTGCCAGCTCATCCGGGACAGCTGACTCTGGAAACACCATATATTTT. Its translation is CASSSGTADSGNTIYF.

This chain joins TRBV4-1 and TRBJ1-6; 10 nucleotides line up with TRBD1. V shed 3 bases and J 10 bases; nucleotides not matched to a gene: 6. The CDR3 is made up of 15 amino acids. CDR1 and CDR2 (germline): MGHRA, YSYEKL. The CDR3 bases are TGCGCCAGCAGCCACCCGGACAGGGGGTACTCACCCCTCCACTTT. It yields the protein CASSHPDRGYSPLHF.